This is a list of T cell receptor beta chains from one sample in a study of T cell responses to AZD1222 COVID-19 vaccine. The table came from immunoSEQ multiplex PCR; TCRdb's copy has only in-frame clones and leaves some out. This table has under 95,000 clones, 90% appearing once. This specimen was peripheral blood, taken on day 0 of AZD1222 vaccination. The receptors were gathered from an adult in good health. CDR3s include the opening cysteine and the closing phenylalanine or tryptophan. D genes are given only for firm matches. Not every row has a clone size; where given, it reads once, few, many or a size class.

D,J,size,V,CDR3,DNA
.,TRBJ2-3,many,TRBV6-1,CASSEEAGSTDTQYF,TGTGCCAGCAGTGAGGAGGCAGGGAGCACAGATACGCAGTATTTT
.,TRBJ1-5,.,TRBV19,CAIGSQTRGAHQPQHF,TGTGCCATAGGGAGCCAAACTAGGGGGGCGCATCAGCCCCAGCATTTT
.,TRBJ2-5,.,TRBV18,CASSPEETQYF,TGTGCCAGCTCACCCGAAGAGACCCAGTACTTC
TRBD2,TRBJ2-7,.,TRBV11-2,CASSTIAGGREQYF,TGTGCCAGCAGCACCATAGCGGGGGGGAGAGAGCAGTACTTC
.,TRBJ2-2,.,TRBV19,CASSTPGATNTGELFF,TGTGCCAGTAGTACCCCCGGCGCCACGAACACCGGGGAGCTGTTTTTT
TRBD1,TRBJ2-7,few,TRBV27,CASSFLPGTDYYEQYF,TGTGCCAGCAGTTTTCTCCCCGGGACAGATTACTACGAGCAGTACTTC
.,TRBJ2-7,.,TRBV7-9,CALGDYEQYF,TGTGCCCTTGGCGACTACGAGCAGTACTTC
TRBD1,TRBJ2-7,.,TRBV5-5,CASSSGQVVAYEQYF,TGTGCCAGCAGCTCCGGACAGGTAGTCGCCTACGAGCAGTACTTC
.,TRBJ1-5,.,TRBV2,CASCDQGPNQPQHF,TGTGCCAGCTGCGACCAGGGGCCTAATCAGCCCCAGCATTTT
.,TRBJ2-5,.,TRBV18,CASSQNQRQETQYF,TGTGCCAGCTCACAGAACCAGAGACAAGAGACCCAGTACTTC
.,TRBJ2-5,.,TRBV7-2,CASTLNGDQETQYF,TGTGCCAGCACCCTAAACGGGGACCAAGAGACCCAGTACTTC
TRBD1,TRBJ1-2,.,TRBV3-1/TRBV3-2,CASSRWTGDNYGYTF,TGTGCCAGCAGCCGATGGACAGGGGATAACTATGGCTACACCTTC
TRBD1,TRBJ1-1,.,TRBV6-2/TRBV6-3,CASSYSDRGEAFF,TGTGCCAGCAGTTACTCTGACAGGGGTGAGGCTTTCTTT
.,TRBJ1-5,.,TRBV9,CASSASSNQPQHF,TGTGCCAGCAGCGCGAGTAGCAATCAGCCCCAGCATTTT
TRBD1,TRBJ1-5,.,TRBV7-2,CASSPQPTGVGNQPQHF,TGTGCCAGCAGCCCACAGCCGACAGGGGTGGGCAATCAGCCCCAGCATTTT
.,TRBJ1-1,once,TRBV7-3,CASSLRQLNTEAFF,TGTGCCAGCAGCTTAAGGCAGCTGAACACTGAAGCTTTCTTT
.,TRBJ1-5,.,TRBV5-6,CASSPRRGAQPQHF,TGTGCCAGCAGCCCACGCCGGGGTGCCCAGCCCCAGCATTTT
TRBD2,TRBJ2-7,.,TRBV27,CASRALAVYEQYF,TGTGCCAGCAGGGCCCTAGCGGTCTACGAGCAGTACTTC
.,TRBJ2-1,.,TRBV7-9,CASSSLGGSYNEQFF,TGTGCCAGCAGTTCACTTGGGGGGTCCTACAATGAGCAGTTCTTC
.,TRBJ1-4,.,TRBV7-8,CASSRVWPLPLNEKLFF,TGTGCCAGCAGCCGGGTATGGCCTCTTCCTTTAAATGAAAAACTGTTTTTT
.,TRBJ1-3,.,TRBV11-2,CASSLGQDSGNTIYF,TGTGCCAGCAGCTTAGGTCAGGACTCTGGAAACACCATATATTTT
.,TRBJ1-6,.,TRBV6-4,CASRRGGDNSPLHF,TGTGCCAGCAGGAGGGGGGGGGATAATTCACCCCTCCACTTT